This T cell receptor beta chain was sequenced in a study of T cells in Graves' hyperthyroidism and ophthalmopathy. This clonotype has ten or more counts. In germline, CDR1 is SGHAT, CDR2 FQNNGV. With 2 bases removed from V and 6 bases from J, the gap between germline ends came to 8 bases. The CDR3 is 13 amino acids. Amplification targeted TCR beta CDR3 regions from RNA transcripts. HTBI primers drove first-round RT-PCR of the TCR CDR3. MiXCR was run by TCRdb on the multiplex PCR reads, yielding one entry per CDR3 protein. The sample records around 690,000 distinct CDR3 sequences, 17% being singletons. This clonotype was sampled from a man aged 50-60 years with Graves' hyperthyroidism. This sequence joins TRBV11-2 and TRBJ2-1, with D maybe TRBD2 (5 bases). Source material: blood. The CDR3: CASSLISVNEQFF. The DNA of the CDR3 is TGTGCCAGCAGCTTAATTAGCGTCAATGAGCAGTTCTTC.